Following are 17 T cell receptor beta chains from one sample sequenced in a study of blood T cell repertoires in COVID-19. Here immunoSEQ multiplex PCR was the method, and the copy in TCRdb shows in-frame clones only, minus some. Of around 52,000 clones in the sample, around 83% were seen once. Sequences were obtained from peripheral blood. The receptors here all came from a human donor in a cohort sampled during active COVID-19.

CDR3 sequence: CASSSYQGEKLFF. DNA of the CDR3: TGTGCCAGCAGCTCGTATCAGGGTGAAAAACTGTTTTTT. J is TRBJ1-4 and V is TRBV7-3, with D perhaps matching TRBD1 (5 bases). The germline CDR1 and CDR2 sequences are SGHTA and FQGTGA. The V end lost 4 bases, the J end lost 7 bases, and 10 bases lay between the germline ends. The CDR3 totals 13 residues.

This clone was counted between two and nine times. V gene TRBV5-4 combines with J gene TRBJ1-6; D is unresolved. The germline V gene encodes CDR1 SGHNT and CDR2 YYREEE (reference sequence). Deletions cut 7 bases from V and 14 bases from J, with 13 bases between. This CDR3 spans 11 amino acids. CDR3 in DNA: TGTGCCAGCGGAACAGATCAGGCCCTCCACTTT. Amino acids: CASGTDQALHF. Using reference TRBV5-4 and TRBJ1-6 for the parts outside the CDR3, the full variable domain is ETGVTQSPTHLIKTRGQQVTLRCSSQSGHNTVSWYQQALGQGPQFIFQYYREEENGRGNFPPRFSGLQFPNYSSELNVNALELDDSALYLCASGTDQALHFGNGTRLTVT.

This clone was counted a few times. The chain couples TRBV5-6 to TRBJ2-7; TRBD2 might be the D (6 bases). The CDR3 has 14 residues. V was trimmed by 4 bases and J by 7 bases, leaving 18 bases between them. Germline V gene lookup returns CDR1 SGHDT and CDR2 YYEEEE. CDR3 residues: CASSHGRTTAEQYF. The CDR3 DNA follows: TGTGCCAGCAGCCATGGACGGACTACGGCGGAGCAGTACTTC.

The chain combines TRBV5-6 with TRBJ2-2, with D possibly matching TRBD1 (5 bases). Trimming removed 0 bases at V and 4 bases at J, with 10 bases between. Germline V gives CDR1 SGHDT, CDR2 YYEEEE. The CDR3 runs 15 residues. The CDR3 sequence is CASSLAVGRTGELFF. The CDR3 DNA follows: TGTGCCAGCAGCTTGGCAGTGGGGCGCACCGGGGAGCTGTTTTTT.

This chain connects TRBV11-2 to TRBJ1-4; D remains unclear. The germline gives CDR1 SGHAT, CDR2 FQNNGV. Trimming took 0 bases from V and 16 from J, leaving 15 bases between them. This CDR3 has 13 residues. The CDR3: CASSLDAGVSRFF. CDR3 bases: TGTGCCAGCAGCTTAGATGCTGGAGTTTCACGGTTTTTT.

The gene calls are TRBV2 and TRBJ1-5; TRBD1 agrees at 11 bases. The V and J ends lost 6 bases and 7 bases, in that order; junction bases with no gene match: 2. CDR1 SNHLY and CDR2 FYNNEI come from the germline V gene. The CDR3 sequence is 13 residues long. CDR3 sequence: CASSGTGGQPQHF. The CDR3 bases are TGTGCCAGCAGCGGGACAGGGGGGCAGCCCCAGCATTTT.

The V call is TRBV30, the J call TRBJ1-3; 7 bases are shared with TRBD1. The CDR3 loop spans 16 amino acids. V lost 1 base to trimming and J lost 0 bases; unmatched junction nucleotides: 6. Germline V gene data show CDR1 as GTSNPN and CDR2 as SVGIG (reference sequence). CDR3 loop: CAWSALQGNSGNTIYF. CDR3 nucleotide sequence: TGTGCCTGGAGTGCCCTACAGGGGAACTCTGGAAACACCATATATTTT.

The chain uses TRBV5-6 and TRBJ2-3; 7 bases are shared with TRBD1. Per germline, CDR1 SGHDT and CDR2 YYEEEE. The ends lost 2 bases at V and 2 bases at J; junction bases unmatched: 8. The CDR3 spans 16 residues. The CDR3 loop reads CASSLKGAEFTDTQYF. Here the CDR3 DNA reads TGTGCCAGCAGCTTAAAGGGGGCTGAATTCACAGATACGCAGTATTTT. The full variable domain, completed using reference TRBV5-6 and TRBJ2-3, is DAGVTQSPTHLIKTRGQQVTLRCSPKSGHDTVSWYQQALGQGPQFIFQYYEEEERQRGNFPDRFSGHQFPNYSSELNVNALLLGDSALYLCASSLKGAEFTDTQYFGPGTRLTVL.

The chain is built from TRBV19 and TRBJ1-5, with 8 nucleotides matching TRBD1. Germline lookup yields CDR1 LNHDA and CDR2 SQIVND (reference sequence). The CDR3 extends over 16 amino acids. After removal of 7 bases from V and 0 bases from J, the junction contained 8 bases not matched to a gene. The CDR3 is CASKWQGALSNQPQHF. The CDR3 nucleotides are TGTGCCAGTAAGTGGCAGGGGGCTCTTAGCAATCAGCCCCAGCATTTT.

The chain joins TRBV9 to TRBJ1-1; D gene uncertain. The V gene lost 0 bases and the J gene lost 6 bases, with 9 bases spanning the gap. The CDR3 runs 13 residues. Germline V gene sequence: CDR1 SGDLS, CDR2 YYNGEE. This CDR3 is CASSVVEEAEAFF. In DNA, the CDR3 is TGTGCCAGCAGCGTAGTGGAAGAGGCTGAAGCTTTCTTT.

J is TRBJ2-3 and V is TRBV7-2; a weak D match, TRBD2 (7 bases). The germline V and J ends were trimmed by 4 bases and 6 bases, with 14 bases remaining between them. CDR1 and CDR2 (germline): SGHTA, FQGNSA. The CDR3 runs to 14 residues. CDR3 amino acids: CASSSEGGPDTQYF. In DNA, the CDR3 is TGTGCCAGCAGCTCGGAGGGGGGGCCGGATACGCAGTATTTT.

The genes are TRBV11-2 and TRBJ2-3, with 7 bases fitting TRBD2. Germline CDR1 SGHAT, CDR2 FQNNGV. Germline trimming cut 0 bases from V and 2 bases from J; bases unmatched to any gene: 5. The CDR3 loop spans 16 amino acids. CDR3 region: CASSLERGMITDTQYF. The CDR3 nucleotides read TGTGCCAGCAGCTTAGAGCGGGGGATGATCACAGATACGCAGTATTTT.

This clone was recorded once. This chain links TRBV27 with TRBJ1-4, with a tentative D call TRBD1 (5 bases). Trimming stripped 6 bases from V and 7 bases from J, with 24 bases between. Germline V gives CDR1 MNHEY, CDR2 SMNVEV (reference sequence). This CDR3 is built from 17 residues. The CDR3 region is CASSQIGAAGFGEKLFF. The CDR3 nucleotides read TGTGCCAGCAGCCAAATTGGGGCGGCAGGGTTCGGTGAAAAACTGTTTTTT.

This clone was found once. This CDR3 is CASTARGYYGYTF. The CDR3 DNA sequence: TGTGCCAGCACCGCAAGGGGTTACTATGGCTACACCTTC. The chain is built from TRBV14 and TRBJ1-2; tentatively, D is TRBD1 (5 bases). The CDR3 is made up of 13 amino acids. The ends were cut back, 7 bases at V and 3 bases at J, with 12 bases in the middle. Germline V gene lookup returns CDR1 SGHDN and CDR2 FVKESK. Variable domain in full (rest from reference TRBV14 and TRBJ1-2): EAGVTQFPSHSVIEKGQTVTLRCDPISGHDNLYWYRRVMGKEIKFLLHFVKESKQDESGMPNNRFLAERTGGTYSTLKVQPAELEDSGVYFCASTARGYYGYTFGSGTRLTVV.

The rearrangement joins TRBV12-3 or TRBV12-4 to TRBJ2-1, with D perhaps TRBD2 (6 bases). Trimming shortened V by 6 bases and J by 6 bases, and 9 bases separated the two germline ends. The CDR3 extends over 12 amino acids. DNA for the CDR3: TGTGCCAGCAGGACAGCGGGCAATGAGCAGTTCTTC. Protein sequence: CASRTAGNEQFF.

The chain recombines TRBV19 with TRBJ2-7; 7 bases agree with TRBD1. There are 15 residues in the CDR3. The V gene end was trimmed by 7 bases and the J gene end by 3 bases; junction bases not matched to a gene: 12. Germline V gene data show CDR1 as LNHDA and CDR2 as SQIVND (reference sequence). Here the CDR3 reads CASKKQGLVVYEQYF. DNA of the CDR3: TGTGCCAGTAAGAAACAGGGGTTAGTTGTCTACGAGCAGTACTTC.

This chain uses TRBV11-2 with TRBJ2-1; a weak D match, TRBD2 (5 bases). The CDR3 totals 15 residues. Trimming cost V 3 bases and J 5 bases, with 14 bases left between them. Per the germline V gene, CDR1 is SGHAT and CDR2 is FQNNGV. DNA for the CDR3: TGTGCCAGCAGCTTTCGGGGTATCGGGGACAATGAGCAGTTCTTC. Its protein is CASSFRGIGDNEQFF.